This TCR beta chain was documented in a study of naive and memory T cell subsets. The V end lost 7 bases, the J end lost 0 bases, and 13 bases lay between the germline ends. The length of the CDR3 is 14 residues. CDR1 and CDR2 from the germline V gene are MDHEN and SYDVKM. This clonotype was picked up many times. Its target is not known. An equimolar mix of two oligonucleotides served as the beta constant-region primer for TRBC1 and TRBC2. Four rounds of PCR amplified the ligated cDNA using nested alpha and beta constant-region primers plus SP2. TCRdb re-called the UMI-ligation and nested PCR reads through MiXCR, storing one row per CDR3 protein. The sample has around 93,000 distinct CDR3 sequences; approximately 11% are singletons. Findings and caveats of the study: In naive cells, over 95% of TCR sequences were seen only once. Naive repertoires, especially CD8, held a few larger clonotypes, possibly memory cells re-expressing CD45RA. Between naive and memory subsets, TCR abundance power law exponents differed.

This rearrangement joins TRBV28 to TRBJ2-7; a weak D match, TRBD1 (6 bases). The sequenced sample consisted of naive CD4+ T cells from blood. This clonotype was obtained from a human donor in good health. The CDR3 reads CASTVTGSSYEQYF. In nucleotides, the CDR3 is TGTGCCAGCACCGTCACAGGGTCCTCCTACGAGCAGTACTTC. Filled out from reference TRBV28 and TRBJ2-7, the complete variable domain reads DVKVTQSSRYLVKRTGEKVFLECVQDMDHENMFWYRQDPGLGLRLIYFSYDVKMKEKGDIPEGYSVSREKKERFSLILESASTNQTSMYLCASTVTGSSYEQYFGPGTRLTVT.